This paragraph reports one TCR beta chain. Its antigen is still unknown. The sample comes from a study of cytomegalovirus exposure and HLA in healthy donors. V lost 6 bases and J lost 1, with 11 bases in between. The CDR3 loop spans 14 amino acids. Germline-derived CDR1 and CDR2 are SNHLY and FYNNEI. Notes on the study in general: Usually a TCR sequence was rare, but some public TCRs were found in many donors. The authors enumerated some 170 TCR beta chains as linked to cytomegalovirus.

Profiling relied on immunoSEQ multiplex PCR, and the TCRdb table lists in-frame clones only, not all of them. The top ten hold 0.95% to 1.5% of the sample, which has roughly 63,000 clones, roughly nine tenths seen once. Material: PBMCs. This TCR derives from a woman aged 18-29 years in good health and CMV-seronegative. The genes are TRBV2 and TRBJ2-3, with D possibly TRBD1 on 6 matching bases. This CDR3 reads CASRTGSGTDTQYF. CDR3 coding DNA: TGTGCCAGCAGAACAGGGTCTGGCACAGATACGCAGTATTTT.